The 14 T cell receptor beta chains below come from one sample, sequenced in a study of blood T cells in healthy people across ages. Primers used in a second PCR of roughly 6 to 11 cycles were a sample-barcoded 5' primer and a J-beta primer mix. From the 5' RACE reads, TCRdb called clonotypes with MiXCR, one entry per CDR3 protein. The table has 630,000 or so distinct CDR3 sequences, approximately 30% seen once. Input material: blood. The receptor source for this set is a woman at least 80 years old in good health.

For this clonotype: A read error may produce the germline difference seen at one junction end. This chain connects TRBV7-9 to TRBJ2-7; D is perhaps TRBD1 (5 bases). CDR1 SEHNR and CDR2 FQNEAQ come from the germline V gene (reference sequence). The CDR3 length is 15 residues. The CDR3 region is CASSLKQATSCEQYF. CDR3 nucleotide sequence: TGTGCCAGCAGCTTAAAACAGGCCACCTCCTGCGAGCAGTACTTC. Full variable domain (missing parts from reference TRBV7-9 and TRBJ2-7): DTGVSQNPRHKITKRGQNVTFRCDPISEHNRLYWYRQTLGQGPEFLTYFQNEAQLEKSRLLSDRFSAERPKGSFSTLEIQRTEQGDSAMYLCASSLKQATSCEQYFGPGTRLTVT.

The J gene is TRBJ2-7, the V gene TRBV9; 10 nucleotides line up with TRBD2. The J call may not be correct, given that the DNA end is closer to TRBJ2-5. CDR1 and CDR2 (germline): SGDLS, YYNGEE. The CDR3 spans 16 residues. The CDR3 nucleotides are TGTGCCAGCAGCGTAGGGGTACTAGCGGGACAAGAGACCCAGTACTTC. Amino acid sequence: CASSVGVLAGQETQYF.

The chain combines TRBV7-7 with TRBJ2-5; 8 bases line up with TRBD1. This CDR3 region has 13 residues. Germline values: CDR1 SSHAT, CDR2 FNYEAQ (reference sequence). The J segment lost 11 bases and the V segment lost 5 bases, leaving 10 bases of the junction unmatched. DNA of the CDR3: TGTGCCAGCAGCGGGCGACAGGGGCCTGAGCAGTACTTC. Translation gives CASSGRQGPEQYF.

Concerning this clonotype: Since a much larger clone is just one base distant, this may be a read error. The J gene is TRBJ1-1, the V gene TRBV5-1; tentative D call: TRBD1 (6 bases). In germline, CDR1 is SGHRS, CDR2 YFSETQ. The CDR3 spans 14 residues. This CDR3 is CASSSNTGNAEAFF. In nucleotides, the CDR3 is TGCGCCAGCAGCTCCAACACAGGGAACGCTGAAGCTTTCTTT.

The chain carries TRBV7-3 and TRBJ1-2, with 7 bases lining up with TRBD1. The CDR3 totals 13 residues. V lost 0 bases and J lost 10; bases outside the gene matches: 5. The germline gives CDR1 SGHTA, CDR2 FQGTGA. For the CDR3, the DNA is TGTGCCAGCAGCTTAACCGACAGGGACGACTACACCTTC. Translated: CASSLTDRDDYTF.

The rearrangement joins TRBV4-1 to TRBJ2-1; TRBD2 matches 11 bases. This CDR3 spans 17 amino acids. Per germline, CDR1 MGHRA and CDR2 YSYEKL. The V gene end was trimmed by 0 bases and the J gene end by 6 bases; junction bases not matched to a gene: 7. CDR3: CASSQEELAGVGNEQFF. CDR3 DNA: TGCGCCAGCAGCCAAGAAGAACTAGCGGGGGTGGGCAATGAGCAGTTCTTC.

The V and J genes are TRBV7-9 and TRBJ2-1, with a possible D match to TRBD2 (5 bases). Germline V gives CDR1 SEHNR, CDR2 FQNEAQ (reference sequence). V was shortened by 5 bases and J by 10 bases, with 18 bases between the two germline ends. CDR3 size: 14 residues. CDR3 coding DNA: TGTGCCAGCAGCCTAGGGATCCAGACGGGGGAGCAGTTCTTC. Encoded protein: CASSLGIQTGEQFF.

This clonotype appeared a few times. DNA for the CDR3: TGTGCCAGTCGGGTGTCAGTGCGTAGCACTGAAGCTTTCTTT. Protein: CASRVSVRSTEAFF. This rearrangement joins TRBV19 to TRBJ1-1; no definite D call. With 8 bases removed from V and 4 bases from J, the gap between germline ends came to 17 bases. Germline assignment: CDR1 LNHDA and CDR2 SQIVND (reference sequence). The CDR3 runs 14 residues.

The chain has TRBV4-3 and TRBJ1-1; 7 nucleotides align to TRBD1. CDR1 and CDR2 from the germline V gene are LGHNA and YSLEER. Trimming at V came to 4 bases and at J to 2 bases, leaving 4 bases not matched to a gene. This CDR3 contains 14 residues. CDR3 sequence: CASSPYRGNTEAFF. The CDR3 region has the DNA TGCGCCAGCAGCCCGTACAGGGGAAACACTGAAGCTTTCTTT.

About this clonotype itself: Sequence at one end of the junction differs from germline and may be a read error. This chain uses TRBV10-3 with TRBJ2-5; 14 bases are a match to TRBD2. Germline V gene data show CDR1 as ENHRY and CDR2 as SYGVKD. The CDR3 sequence is 14 residues long. The CDR3, as DNA: TGTACCACGGGACTAGCGGGGGACGGAGAGACCCAGTACTTT. The encoded protein is CTTGLAGDGETQYF.

This rearrangement joins TRBV5-1 to TRBJ2-1; D is possibly TRBD1 (6 bases). Trimming removed 0 bases at V and 5 bases at J, with 12 bases between. Per the germline V gene, CDR1 is SGHRS and CDR2 is YFSETQ. The CDR3 sequence is 15 residues long. The CDR3, as DNA: TGCGCCAGCAGCTTGGGGGCAGGGGTGAACAATGAGCAGTTCTTC. Protein: CASSLGAGVNNEQFF.

As to this clonotype: A much larger clone differs by one base, so this may be a read error. This CDR3 is CASSSEDSGTDTQYF. DNA of the CDR3: TGTGCCAGCAGTTCCGAAGATTCTGGCACAGATACGCAGTATTTT. V usage is TRBV6-1 and J usage is TRBJ2-3, with D unclear. This CDR3 has 15 residues. Germline V gene sequence: CDR1 MNHNS, CDR2 SASEGT. Trimming shortened V by 5 bases and J by 1 base, and 13 bases separated the two germline ends.

This clonotype was picked up many times. The chain carries TRBV5-1 and TRBJ2-7; the D is unclear. The CDR3 contains 17 residues. Between the trimmed V and J ends, which lost 0 bases and 1 base, there was a span of 17 bases. The V gene's germline CDR1 is SGHRS and CDR2 YFSETQ. The chain's CDR3 is CASSLATGPRISYEQYF. Here the CDR3 DNA reads TGCGCCAGCAGCTTGGCCACTGGACCGAGGATATCCTACGAGCAGTACTTC.

This clonotype was seen repeatedly, ten times or more. This chain uses TRBV29-1 with TRBJ2-7, with D possibly TRBD2 on 5 matching bases. Trimming cost V 7 bases and J 4 bases, with 14 bases left between them. Germline assignment: CDR1 SQVTM and CDR2 ANQGSEA. This CDR3 contains 12 residues. Here the CDR3 reads CSATAGGYEQYF. The CDR3 DNA sequence: TGCAGCGCCACCGCCGGAGGTTACGAGCAGTACTTC.